Listed below are T cell receptor beta chains from one sample, sequenced in a study of PD-L1 blockade in urothelial cancer. The method was immunoSEQ multiplex PCR; TCRdb's version includes in-frame clones alone and lacks a portion of them. The table shows about 70,000 clones, with approximately 81% occurring only once. The sample consisted of PBMCs, taken around atezolizumab (anti-PD-L1) treatment. These receptors were taken from a man aged 65 to 85 with urothelial cancer. CDR3s include the opening cysteine and the closing phenylalanine or tryptophan. A D gene is named only where the DNA matches it firmly. Clone size is stated in some rows and not others, as once, few, many or a class when expanded.

d_gene,abundance,j_gene,v_gene,CDR3aa,CDR3nt
-,-,TRBJ2-1,TRBV30,CAWRQGTYNEQFF,TGTGCCTGGAGGCAGGGAACCTACAATGAGCAGTTCTTC
TRBD1,-,TRBJ1-3,TRBV5-1,CASSLGRQGSGNTIYF,TGCGCCAGCAGCTTGGGGCGACAGGGCTCTGGAAACACCATATATTTT
TRBD1,-,TRBJ2-3,TRBV29-1,CSVEDLTGGATDTQYF,TGCAGCGTTGAAGATTTGACAGGGGGTGCCACAGATACGCAGTATTTT
-,-,TRBJ1-5,TRBV27,CASLWQGSYQVAPNQPQHF,TGTGCCAGCCTATGGCAGGGGTCGTACCAGGTGGCCCCAAATCAGCCCCAGCATTTT
TRBD2,-,TRBJ2-1,TRBV9,CASSPRLAGGRDLSYEQFF,TGTGCCAGCAGCCCCCGACTAGCGGGAGGGCGGGATTTATCATATGAGCAGTTCTTC
-,-,TRBJ1-5,TRBV4-2,CASSQDTRGNQPQHF,TGTGCCAGCAGCCAAGATACGAGGGGCAATCAGCCCCAGCATTTT
TRBD1,few,TRBJ1-5,TRBV18,CASSPTTGVDQPQHF,TGTGCCAGCTCACCAACGACAGGGGTGGATCAGCCCCAGCATTTT
-,-,TRBJ2-5,TRBV4-2,CASSQDRRETQYF,TGTGCCAGCAGCCAAGATAGGAGGGAGACCCAGTACTTC
-,-,TRBJ2-2,TRBV2,CASSYFGELFF,TGTGCCAGCAGCTATTTTGGGGAGCTGTTTTTT
TRBD2,-,TRBJ2-2,TRBV2,CASSEVGRGGSGELFF,TGTGCCAGCAGTGAAGTAGGGAGGGGTGGATCCGGGGAGCTGTTTTTT
-,-,TRBJ2-7,TRBV6-5,CASSYSNEQYF,TGTGCCAGCAGTTACTCTAACGAGCAGTACTTC
-,once,TRBJ2-7,TRBV7-6,CASSLVPSAGPSYEQYF,TGTGCCAGCAGCTTAGTACCCTCGGCGGGGCCCTCCTACGAGCAGTACTTC
-,-,TRBJ2-7,TRBV28,CASRTDTYEQYF,TGTGCCAGCAGAACGGACACCTACGAGCAGTACTTC
-,-,TRBJ1-2,TRBV21-1,CASSNLGVGTGDFGYTF,TGTGCCAGCAGCAACTTAGGGGTCGGGACAGGGGATTTTGGCTACACCTTC
-,-,TRBJ2-7,TRBV30,CAWGLRGSLTYEQYF,TGTGCCTGGGGTCTCCGAGGGTCCCTCACCTACGAGCAGTACTTC
TRBD1,-,TRBJ1-4,TRBV7-9,CASSQGATNEKLFF,TGTGCCAGCAGCCAGGGGGCAACTAATGAAAAACTGTTTTTT
TRBD2,-,TRBJ2-1,TRBV11-3,CASSAGGGSEGEQFF,TGTGCCAGCAGCGCGGGAGGGGGATCTGAGGGTGAGCAGTTCTTC
-,-,TRBJ2-3,TRBV11-2,CASSPLGSTDTQYF,TGTGCCAGCAGCCCCCTGGGGAGTACAGATACGCAGTATTTT
TRBD1,-,TRBJ1-1,TRBV5-1,CASSLGGTANTEAFF,TGCGCCAGCAGCCTGGGGGGGACAGCTAACACTGAAGCTTTCTTT
TRBD2,-,TRBJ2-5,TRBV4-1,CASSPGLAGPQETQYF,TGCGCCAGCAGCCCGGGACTAGCGGGACCCCAAGAGACCCAGTACTTC
TRBD2,-,TRBJ2-1,TRBV29-1,CSVGGLAGSSYNEQFF,TGCAGCGTTGGGGGACTAGCGGGAAGCTCCTACAATGAGCAGTTCTTC
TRBD2,-,TRBJ2-1,TRBV9,CASSGGAGVNNEQFF,TGTGCCAGCAGCGGAGGGGCGGGAGTCAACAATGAGCAGTTCTTC
-,-,TRBJ2-7,TRBV5-1,CASSLWTGGLEQYF,TGCGCCAGCAGCTTGTGGACCGGAGGATTGGAGCAGTACTTC
-,-,TRBJ2-1,TRBV4-1,CASSGSWSSYNEQFF,TGCGCCAGCAGCGGATCCTGGAGCTCCTACAATGAGCAGTTCTTC
TRBD2,-,TRBJ2-1,TRBV27,CASSLGLAGGENEQFF,TGTGCCAGCAGTCTGGGACTAGCGGGAGGTGAGAATGAGCAGTTCTTC
-,-,TRBJ2-3,TRBV2,CASSEGGLLKYF,TGTGCCAGCAGTGAAGGGGGACTCCTCAAGTATTTT
-,-,TRBJ2-7,TRBV29-1,CSVEVGRTEQYF,TGCAGCGTTGAAGTGGGGCGAACCGAGCAGTACTTC
-,-,TRBJ2-3,TRBV5-1,CASSLESGRTDTQYF,TGCGCCAGCAGCTTGGAGAGCGGCCGCACAGATACGCAGTATTTT
-,few,TRBJ1-1,TRBV19,CASSWTPNTEAFF,TGTGCCAGTAGTTGGACACCGAACACTGAAGCTTTCTTT
TRBD2,-,TRBJ2-4,TRBV2,CASSGLAEKNIQYF,TGTGCCAGCAGTGGACTAGCGGAAAAAAACATTCAGTACTTC
-,-,TRBJ2-7,TRBV14,CASSQETGTYGRNEQYF,TGTGCCAGCAGCCAAGAAACCGGGACTTACGGTAGAAACGAGCAGTACTTC
TRBD2,-,TRBJ2-1,TRBV27,CASSATLAGGSDEQFF,TGTGCCAGCAGTGCCACACTAGCGGGAGGAAGCGATGAGCAGTTCTTC
-,few,TRBJ1-5,TRBV21-1,CASSRESQGLETQHF,TGTGCCAGCAGCAGGGAAAGTCAGGGATTGGAGACCCAGCATTTT
-,-,TRBJ2-2,TRBV7-3,CASSVGLFTGELFF,TGTGCCAGCAGCGTCGGACTTTTCACCGGGGAGCTGTTTTTT
TRBD1,-,TRBJ1-3,TRBV29-1,CSVWDRGGGNTIYF,TGCAGCGTTTGGGACAGGGGGGGAGGAAACACCATATATTTT
TRBD2,-,TRBJ2-3,TRBV4-1,CASSQEGTRGTDTQYF,TGCGCCAGCAGCCAAGAAGGGACTAGGGGCACAGATACGCAGTATTTT
-,-,TRBJ2-7,TRBV6-8,CASSRFKDKSSYEQYF,TGTGCCAGCAGTCGCTTCAAGGACAAAAGCTCCTACGAGCAGTACTTC
-,few,TRBJ2-2,TRBV4-2,CASSQERTGELFF,TGTGCCAGCAGCCAAGAGAGAACCGGGGAGCTGTTTTTT
-,-,TRBJ2-1,TRBV5-4,CASSWTSGISYNEQFF,TGTGCCAGCAGCTGGACGAGCGGAATCTCCTACAATGAGCAGTTCTTC
-,-,TRBJ1-4,TRBV28,CASRRQINEKLFF,TGTGCCAGCAGGAGGCAGATTAATGAAAAACTGTTTTTT
-,once,TRBJ1-5,TRBV6-5,CASRQGNQPQHF,TGTGCCAGCAGACAGGGTAATCAGCCCCAGCATTTT
TRBD1,-,TRBJ2-3,TRBV5-1,CASSLLGQGATDTQYF,TGCGCCAGCAGCTTACTCGGACAGGGGGCTACAGATACGCAGTATTTT
TRBD2,-,TRBJ2-1,TRBV4-1,CASSHRLAGSNEQFF,TGCGCCAGCAGCCATCGACTAGCGGGAAGCAATGAGCAGTTCTTC
TRBD2,-,TRBJ2-3,TRBV6-1,CASSLAGEGTDTQYF,TGTGCCAGCAGTCTGGCGGGAGAGGGCACAGATACGCAGTATTTT
TRBD1,few,TRBJ2-3,TRBV29-1,CSVLGTGASTDTQYF,TGCAGCGTTCTAGGTACAGGGGCTAGCACAGATACGCAGTATTTT
-,-,TRBJ2-7,TRBV5-1,CASSLQGASFEQYF,TGCGCCAGCAGCTTACAAGGGGCAAGTTTCGAGCAGTACTTC
-,-,TRBJ1-2,TRBV19,CASSIRGLNYGYTF,TGTGCCAGTAGTATAAGGGGCCTTAACTATGGCTACACCTTC
-,-,TRBJ2-1,TRBV28,CATGDTLGEQFF,TGTGCCACCGGGGACACCTTAGGGGAGCAGTTCTTC